The next 14 T cell receptor beta chains were all read from a single sample in a study of vaccination effects on CD4 cells after COVID-19. Using viral peptide pools, the ViraFEST assay grew out antigen-specific CD4+ T cells prior to sequencing. At the end of 10 days of culture, CD4+ T cells were isolated. Either the BNT162b2 or mRNA-1273 vaccine was given to participants in two doses. The protocol was immunoSEQ multiplex PCR, while the TCRdb copy is restricted to in-frame clones and leaves out a portion. The sample holds around 46,000 clones; about 70% are singletons and the top ten take approximately 16%. These receptors have no known antigen. The material sequenced was CD4+ T cells from PBMCs cultured with HCoV-OC43 spike peptides, taken after COVID-19 vaccination. Subset specified: HCoV-OC43 spike overlapping peptide pool stimulation. Receptors were obtained from a human donor who received a COVID-19 vaccine.

The CDR3 sequence is CASSLSVSGDSPLHF. The CDR3 region has the DNA TGCGCCAGCAGCTTGTCGGTCAGTGGGGATTCACCCCTCCACTTT. The rearrangement uses TRBV5-1 and TRBJ1-6; D unresolved. CDR1 and CDR2 from the germline V gene are SGHRS and YFSETQ. V lost 1 base to trimming and J lost 8 bases, with 13 bases between them. This CDR3 has 15 residues.

In this sample, this clone turned up once. This chain uses TRBV11-2 with TRBJ2-7; 9 bases map to TRBD2. This CDR3 contains 16 residues. Germline V gives CDR1 SGHAT, CDR2 FQNNGV. The J segment lost 5 bases and the V segment lost 4 bases, leaving 12 bases of the junction unmatched. The CDR3 here is CASSSSPASGIHEQYF. CDR3 DNA sequence: TGTGCCAGCAGCTCAAGCCCGGCTAGCGGGATCCACGAGCAGTACTTC. Full variable domain (remainder filled in from reference TRBV11-2 and TRBJ2-7): EAGVAQSPRYKIIEKRQSVAFWCNPISGHATLYWYQQILGQGPKLLIQFQNNGVVDDSQLPKDRFSAERLKGVDSTLKIQPAKLEDSAVYLCASSSSPASGIHEQYFGPGTRLTVT.

The genes are TRBV27 and TRBJ2-7; TRBD2 agrees at 11 bases. Trimming cost V 6 bases and J 3 bases; bases outside gene matches: 10. CDR3 size: 16 residues. CDR1 MNHEY and CDR2 SMNVEV come from the germline V gene (reference sequence). CDR3 sequence (DNA): TGTGCCAGCAGCCGAACCGCCGGGACTAGCGGCTACGAGCAGTACTTC. This codes for CASSRTAGTSGYEQYF.

The genes are TRBV27 and TRBJ1-2, with TRBD1 identical over 7 bases. In germline, CDR1 is MNHEY, CDR2 SMNVEV (reference sequence). The ends lost 2 bases at V and 4 bases at J; junction bases unmatched: 16. CDR3 length equals 18 residues. CDR3 DNA: TGTGCCAGCAGTTTACGAGCAGGTATTAGGGGGCTCTCCTATGGCTACACCTTC. The encoded protein is CASSLRAGIRGLSYGYTF.

This chain joins TRBV27 and TRBJ2-3, with 7 bases that match TRBD1. V lost 6 bases and J lost 2; bases outside the gene matches: 5. The CDR3 covers 14 residues. CDR1 and CDR2 (germline): MNHEY, SMNVEV (reference sequence). CDR3 sequence: CASSWDRDTDTQYF. In DNA form, the CDR3 reads TGTGCCAGCAGCTGGGACAGAGACACAGATACGCAGTATTTT.

The rearrangement joins TRBV6-5 to TRBJ1-1, with D possibly being TRBD1 (6 bases). Trimming pared 0 bases from V and 1 base from J, leaving 9 bases between. This CDR3 is built from 15 residues. Germline lookup yields CDR1 MNHEY and CDR2 SVGAGI. CDR3 residues: CASSYSTGENTEAFF. The CDR3 nucleotides are TGTGCCAGCAGTTACTCGACAGGAGAGAACACTGAAGCTTTCTTT.

The gene calls are TRBV11-2 and TRBJ2-3; D is unclear. V lost 1 base and J 3 bases, leaving 11 bases between the germline ends. Per the germline V gene, CDR1 is SGHAT and CDR2 is FQNNGV. The CDR3 is 15 amino acids. The CDR3 DNA reads TGTGCCAGCAGCTTAGTCGGATCTGGTACAGATACGCAGTATTTT. Its translation is CASSLVGSGTDTQYF.

This chain links TRBV10-3 with TRBJ1-2, with D possibly being TRBD1 (6 bases). V was trimmed by 0 bases and J by 8 bases, leaving 13 bases between them. Germline V CDR1 and CDR2: ENHRY, SYGVKD. This CDR3 spans 14 amino acids. The CDR3 loop reads CAISESGGGRGYTF. The DNA of the CDR3 is TGTGCCATCAGTGAGTCGGGCGGGGGGCGCGGCTACACCTTC.

The rearrangement links TRBV6-4 to TRBJ1-2; no clear D. V was pared by 3 bases and J by 4 bases, with 9 bases between. The V gene's germline CDR1 is MRHNA and CDR2 SNTAGT. The CDR3 length is 13 residues. The chain's CDR3 is CASSEGQTYGYTF. The CDR3 DNA reads TGTGCCAGCAGTGAAGGGCAGACCTATGGCTACACCTTC.

The chain couples TRBV20-1 to TRBJ2-3; possible D gene TRBD2, 5 bases. V lost 2 bases and J lost 6, with 6 bases in between. This CDR3 is 11 amino acids long. The V gene's germline CDR1 is DFQATT and CDR2 SNEGSKA (reference sequence). The CDR3 sequence: CSARTGDTQYF. The CDR3 DNA reads TGCAGTGCTAGAACGGGGGATACGCAGTATTTT.

This clone occurred a few times. CDR3 region: CASSVYTEAFF. The DNA of the CDR3 is TGTGCCAGCAGTGTGTATACTGAAGCTTTCTTT. The chain couples TRBV5-8 to TRBJ1-1; D unclear. Trimming removed 5 bases at V and 5 bases at J, with 7 bases between. The CDR3 is 11 residues long. CDR1 is SGHTS and CDR2 is YDEGEE in the germline V gene. Variable domain in full (rest from reference TRBV5-8 and TRBJ1-1): EAGVTQSPTHLIKTRGQQATLRCSPISGHTSVYWYQQALGLGLQFLLWYDEGEERNRGNFPPRFSGRQFPNYSSELNVNALELEDSALYLCASSVYTEAFFGQGTRLTVV.

This rearrangement joins TRBV4-2 to TRBJ1-4; 9 bases line up with TRBD1. Germline CDR1 and CDR2: LGHNA and YNFKEQ. The CDR3 consists of 15 residues. V gave up 4 bases and J gave up 5 bases; unmatched junction bases: 5. CDR3 loop: CASSPPGQGNEKLFF. For the CDR3, the DNA is TGTGCCAGCAGCCCTCCGGGACAGGGAAATGAAAAACTGTTTTTT.

Worth noting for this clone: Other DNA sequences in this specimen translate into the identical CDR3. This chain links TRBV5-1 with TRBJ2-7; TRBD2 agrees at 11 bases. Looked up from germline, CDR1 is SGHRS and CDR2 is YFSETQ. V lost 0 bases and J lost 2; bases outside the gene matches: 4. The CDR3 length is 16 residues. The CDR3 protein is CASSLGGTSGTYEQYF. CDR3 nucleotide sequence: TGCGCCAGCAGCTTGGGCGGGACTAGCGGTACCTACGAGCAGTACTTC.

V gene TRBV7-2 combines with J gene TRBJ2-3; no firm D call. The V end lost 1 base, the J end lost 7 bases, and 6 bases lay between the germline ends. Germline V gives CDR1 SGHTA, CDR2 FQGNSA. The CDR3 loop spans 12 amino acids. The CDR3 DNA reads as TGTGCCAGCAGCTTAGTCTCAAATACGCAGTATTTT. Its translation: CASSLVSNTQYF.